The rows below give T cell receptor beta chains drawn from one sample of a study of siplizumab effects on memory and regulatory T cells. TCRdb's table, derived via immunoSEQ multiplex PCR, lists solely in-frame clones and lacks some. This sample has about 98,000 clones, with 90% to 95% found just once. Input material: CD4+ T cells sorted from blood. The receptors were sampled from a human donor in good health. Each CDR3 is given with its conserved first and last residue. Fields, in order: CDR3 protein, clone size, V gene. Not all rows give a size; the values are once, few, many and, for expanded clones, a class.

CDR3 protein: CASSPIASGANVLTF; clone size: NA; V gene: TRBV18
CDR3 protein: CASSPDRANTGELFF; clone size: once; V gene: TRBV7-3
CDR3 protein: CASSEPRASHQEKLFF; clone size: NA; V gene: TRBV6-1
CDR3 protein: CASSLSSRKIGQYF; clone size: once; V gene: TRBV27
CDR3 protein: CASSPDHYEQYF; clone size: NA; V gene: TRBV18
CDR3 protein: CASSPRYTGNTEAFF; clone size: NA; V gene: TRBV9
CDR3 protein: CASNRRGHQFF; clone size: NA; V gene: TRBV28
CDR3 protein: CAISESQTRPPEQFF; clone size: NA; V gene: TRBV10-3
CDR3 protein: CASSPISSNTGELFF; clone size: NA; V gene: TRBV7-9
CDR3 protein: CASRPKGPVDEQYF; clone size: NA; V gene: TRBV7-9
CDR3 protein: CASTLNRRGRAEAFF; clone size: NA; V gene: TRBV28
CDR3 protein: CASSQRLAGGVLTDTQYF; clone size: NA; V gene: TRBV4-2
CDR3 protein: CASSLGRGPSSYNEQFF; clone size: NA; V gene: TRBV5-1
CDR3 protein: CATLLTSGVFSEQFF; clone size: NA; V gene: TRBV28
CDR3 protein: CASSPENYGYTF; clone size: NA; V gene: TRBV7-9
CDR3 protein: CARRLAGNDNEQFF; clone size: NA; V gene: TRBV12-5
CDR3 protein: CASSLVQADRPQHF; clone size: few; V gene: TRBV5-5